This T cell receptor beta chain was sequenced for a study of T cell responses to AZD1222 COVID-19 vaccine. The protocol was immunoSEQ multiplex PCR, while the TCRdb copy is restricted to in-frame clones and leaves out a portion. The sample shows about 120,000 clones, 80% to 90% of them seen only once. Remarks on this clone: Its antigen is not identified.

Findings and caveats of the study: Receipt of two AZD1222 doses was followed by a rise in Spike-specific TCR breadth and depth. Distributed over spike, vaccine-associated CD4 TCRs predominated at 160-218 and 743-854.

CDR1 is MNHEY, CDR2 SVGAGI, per germline. Trimming at V came to 2 bases and at J to 2 bases, leaving 4 bases not matched to a gene. The CDR3 loop spans 15 amino acids. This chain links TRBV6-5 with TRBJ2-7; 9 bases match TRBD1. This material consisted of peripheral blood, taken on day 0 of MenACWY control vaccination. The receptor comes from an adult in good health. CDR3 sequence reads: CASSYQDRGAYEQYF. DNA of the CDR3: TGTGCCAGCAGTTACCAGGACAGGGGTGCCTACGAGCAGTACTTC.